This T cell receptor beta chain was captured in a study of cytomegalovirus exposure and HLA in healthy donors (dated by TCRdb to about 2017). Regarding the research as a whole: An earlier analysis of some 600 of the donors reported about 300 Gb of sequence data and 117 million unique TCR beta sequences obtained from around 170 million T cells. About 320 gigabases of sequencing data and 70 million to 100 million unique TCR sequences were included in an early release covering several hundred HLA-typed donors. Of the roughly 390 genotyped donors, roughly 80% fell in the genetic ancestry cluster associated with self-reported Caucasian donors. The study aimed to test whether cataloging public T cell receptors could reveal signatures of past pathogen exposure. The T cell repertoires of about 700 subjects were profiled by immunosequencing and related to cytomegalovirus serostatus. Along with the roughly 670-subject first cohort, a separate validation cohort of over 90 different subjects was used. The study combined high-throughput TCR immunosequencing, statistical association of individual TCRs with disease status, and machine learning to predict cytomegalovirus infection status. A later analysis re-analyzed previously published TCR beta repertoires from approximately 670 donors and added high-resolution HLA genotyping to study TCR occurrence patterns. The later analysis used no new phenotypic data to find candidate immune exposures, relying instead on TCR beta sequences and their occurrence across donors. In an earlier analysis of 587 of the donors, high-throughput TCR beta sequencing was used to judge whether each TCR beta V gene segment behaved as functional or pseudogenic. Alongside the repertoire data, information on donor age, sex, ethnicity and CMV serostatus was compiled. Genome-wide SNP genotypes for about 65% of the roughly 670 donors were used in a later genetic analysis, which treated that subset as a discovery cohort. All discovery cohort repertoires had been generated using a single sequencing platform. HLA typing included class I and class II loci at four-digit resolution. The number of typed donors differed by locus: 629-630 for A, B, C, DRB1 and DQB1; 500 to 550 for DQA1; around 610 for DPA1; and about 470 for DPB1. Because of strong linkage in the cohort, four or five DR-DQ haplotypes were treated as single units for association and clustering. Among around 400 genotyped donors of the cohort, an average of around 220,000 unique TCR beta nucleotide sequences was sequenced per donor, of which about 19% were non-productive.

Preparation of the library involved the immunoSEQ multiplex PCR assay. For the multiplex PCR, a mixture combining 60 forward primers for TCR Vbeta segments and 13 reverse primers for TCR Jbeta segments was used. Amplification of the CDR3 region of rearranged TCR beta genes was performed with a multiplex PCR assay on genomic DNA. The Illumina HiSeq System was used to sequence the amplified TCR beta libraries as 87-base-pair reads. Regarding the original processing steps: A later analysis tallied roughly 80 million unique TCR beta chains across the approximately 670 repertoires, and roughly 11 million of those chains were shared by two or more donors. To remove PCR and sequencing errors, raw reads were error-corrected and collapsed into unique sequences using a nearest-neighbor algorithm that merged closely related sequences. To assign V, D and J gene segments, CDR3 sequences were aligned to IMGT reference sequences. For a sequence to be retained, at least a six-nucleotide match to both a V gene segment and a J gene segment was required. Rearrangements were classified as productive when the CDR3 lacked stop codons and remained in frame with V and J, and all other rearrangements were classified as non-productive. Following IMGT convention, CDR3 was defined as the stretch from the second conserved V-encoded cysteine up to the conserved J-encoded phenylalanine. The earlier analysis of 500 to 650 of the donors excluded any sequence lacking an unambiguous match to a single V gene segment. In an earlier analysis of 587 of the donors, V segments were called functional above 56.7% productive rearrangements and were called segregating when the between-donor standard deviation exceeded 5%. A statistical classification framework was built for diagnosing cytomegalovirus status from the catalog of TCR beta chain sequences. A later analysis assigned V and J genes by comparing TCR nucleotide sequences with IMGT/GENE-DB human TR gene sequences. In a later analysis, CDR3 sequences and most-parsimonious VDJ recombination scenarios were assigned using the TCRdist pipeline. In a later analysis, every TCR beta chain was defined by the combination of its CDR3 amino acid sequence and its V-gene family, and reads without a unique V-gene family were dropped. As a way to deal with suspected cross-contamination and a sequencing artifact, a later analysis dropped approximately 590 nucleotide sequences that were highly shared and had low generation probability. For each public chain, a later analysis derived a clonal expansion index from normalized ranks of inferred template counts within each repertoire. Generation probabilities in a later analysis came from a VDJ recombination model fitted to out-of-frame rearrangements, and those results were checked against IGoR. In a later analysis, TCR-TCR, TCR-HLA and TCR-CMV co-occurrence was scored with hypergeometric tests, and a repertoire-size bias correction was applied to TCR pairs. To estimate false discovery rates, a later analysis permuted the HLA or CMV assignments 20 times. In a later analysis, co-occurring TCRs were grouped using DBSCAN, with TCRdist sequence similarity added in when clustering inside HLA-allele-positive subsets. Repertoires with fewer than 30,000 or more than 120,000 public chains were left out of co-occurrence clustering, as were about 5 repertoires with anomalous nucleotide sharing. Sourced from immuneACCESS, this table was stored by TCRdb with only in-frame sequences that have V and J called. A share of the clones is absent; for the studies checked, an unresolved V gene accounts for under half, and the remainder has no known explanation. V, J and clone size derive from that table, while D and trimming were established from the DNA sequence. A total of more than 150,000 clones appear in this sample, 65% to 85% of them only once. The top ten hold approximately 1.5% of the sample.

On this clone itself: Its recognized antigen is unknown. No base qualities exist here, and no much larger clone lies one base off it.

Ends trimmed: V by 4 bases, J by 4 bases; bases unmatched to a gene: 3. From the germline V gene (reference sequence), CDR1 is LNHDA and CDR2 is SQIVND. Reading from cysteine to phenylalanine, the CDR3 counts 15 amino acids. The kept DNA is CDR3 alone, 45 bases in frame from the first base. The cohort was made up of roughly 670 healthy bone marrow donors. All cohort members were sampled while nominally healthy, although unrecorded immune exposures were likely present. The donor was CMV seronegative and belonged to the group of more than 300 seronegative cohort members. Each donor provided a peripheral blood sample, and peripheral blood mononuclear cells were used for TCR beta sequencing. Genomic DNA extraction from the blood cell samples was performed with the Qiagen DNeasy Blood Extraction Kit. What the study reported, not specific to this receptor: Specific HLA alleles were associated with 16,951 TCR beta sequences at a false discovery rate of 0.05 in a later analysis. Most TCR sequences were observed very rarely across donors, whereas some public TCRs were present in many individuals. Roughly uniform sequencing depth across donors was assumed in presence/absence analyses, although this assumption may not hold. In this cohort, only TCR beta chains were sequenced, and detectable features were limited by the absence of alpha or paired-chain data. In the study, some 180 TCR beta chains were listed as associated with cytomegalovirus. The authors suggested that the approach could potentially be extended to other disease states and immunological phenotypes. V-gene and J-gene trimming of TCR beta chains was associated with a missense DCLRE1C variant in a later genetic analysis, and the association was replicated in an independent cohort. Because counts were too low, around 18 rarely observed V segments, including chromosome 9 orphons, were left out of the earlier analysis of roughly 600 of the donors. According to a later analysis, TCR association rates differed among HLA loci, with DRB1 alleles showing the most associated TCRs and HLA-C alleles showing the fewest. Most CMV-associated TCR beta chains appeared to be HLA-restricted in a later analysis, and the HLA associations seemed to be driven largely by CMV exposure. A group of highly shared sequence variants was considered likely to be a technical artifact of the sequencing pipeline. A later genetic analysis reported fewer N-insertions in productive TCRs among donors in an Asian-associated ancestry cluster than the 666-donor mean. A further reported finding was that TCR beta sequences accurately predicted the HLA-A and HLA-B alleles for most subjects in the first cohort. When HLA alleles, especially DR and DQ, strongly co-occurred, TCR associations were difficult to assign to individual alleles. Three of the identified cytomegalovirus-associated TCR beta chains were confirmed in vitro to be specific for cytomegalovirus antigens. The classifier was reported to diagnose cytomegalovirus status with high specificity and sensitivity in both the original cohort and the validation cohort. In a later analysis, several top co-occurrence clusters were reported to appear linked to parvovirus B19, influenza, CMV and Epstein-Barr virus. In an earlier analysis of around 600 of the donors, most TCR beta V segments appeared in productive rearrangements about 87% or about 30% of the time, broadly matching IMGT annotations. In a later analysis, HLA-associated TCR beta chains showed more clonal expansion and lower generation probabilities than non-associated chains that were equally common. Linkage disequilibrium might explain the correlated functional status among segregating V segments, but an unknown experimental factor could not be excluded. Because HLA typing was missing for some donors at each locus, association tests included only the typed subset. For the cohort, immune exposure information was limited to CMV serostatus. Some IMGT-functional V segments, including TRBV6-2 and TRBV6-3, could not be told apart with the 87-base-pair reads, so those segments were excluded.

Sequenced sample: PBMCs. This clonotype was obtained from a woman between 18 and 30 years old in good health and CMV-seronegative. Rearrangement joined TRBV19 to TRBJ2-2, with 10 bases matching TRBD2. The CDR3: CASSTGLAATGELFF. The DNA sequence is as follows: TGTGCCAGTAGTACCGGACTAGCGGCCACCGGGGAGCTGTTTTTT.